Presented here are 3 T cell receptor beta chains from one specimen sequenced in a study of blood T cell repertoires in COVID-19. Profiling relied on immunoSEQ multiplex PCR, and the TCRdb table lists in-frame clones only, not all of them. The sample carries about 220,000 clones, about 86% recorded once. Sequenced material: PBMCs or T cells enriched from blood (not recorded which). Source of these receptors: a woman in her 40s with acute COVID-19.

The CDR3 reads CASSAYPGLVNEQYF. As DNA, the CDR3 is TGTGCCAGCAGCGCTTACCCGGGACTAGTTAACGAGCAGTACTTC. The chain joins TRBV9 to TRBJ2-7; TRBD2 matches 8 bases. Germline V lookup: CDR1 SGDLS, CDR2 YYNGEE. The CDR3 is 15 residues long. V lost 3 bases, J lost 5 bases, and 10 bases stayed unmatched.

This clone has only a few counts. CDR3 in amino acids: CASSYINEQYF. The CDR3 DNA follows: TGTGCCAGCAGTTACATCAACGAGCAGTACTTC. This chain uses TRBV6-2 or TRBV6-3 with TRBJ2-7; D unresolved. V was clipped by 2 bases and J by 5 bases, with 4 bases between them. This CDR3 region has 11 residues. Germline-derived CDR1 and CDR2 are MNHEY and SVGEGT.

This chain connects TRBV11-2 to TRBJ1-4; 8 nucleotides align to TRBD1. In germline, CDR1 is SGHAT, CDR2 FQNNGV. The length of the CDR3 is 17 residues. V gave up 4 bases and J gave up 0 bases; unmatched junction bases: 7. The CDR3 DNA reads TGTGCCAGCAGCTCTGGGGACAGGCGTTCAACTAATGAAAAACTGTTTTTT. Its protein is CASSSGDRRSTNEKLFF.